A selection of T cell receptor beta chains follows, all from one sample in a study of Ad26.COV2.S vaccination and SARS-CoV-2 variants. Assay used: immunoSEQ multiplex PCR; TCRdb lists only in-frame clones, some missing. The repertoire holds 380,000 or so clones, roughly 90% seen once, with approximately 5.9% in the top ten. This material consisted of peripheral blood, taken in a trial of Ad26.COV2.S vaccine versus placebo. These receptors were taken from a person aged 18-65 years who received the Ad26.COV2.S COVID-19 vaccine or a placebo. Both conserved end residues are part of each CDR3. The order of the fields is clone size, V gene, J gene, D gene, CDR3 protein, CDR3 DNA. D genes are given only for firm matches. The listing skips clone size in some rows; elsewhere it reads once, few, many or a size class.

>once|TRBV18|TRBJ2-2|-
CASSPGTPDTGELFF
TGTGCCAGCTCACCCGGGACACCAGACACCGGGGAGCTGTTTTTT
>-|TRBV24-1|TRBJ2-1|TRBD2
CATSHSGTREGNEQFF
TGTGCCACCAGCCATAGCGGGACCAGGGAGGGCAATGAGCAGTTCTTC
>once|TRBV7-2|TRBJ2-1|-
CASSLGTTGNEQFF
TGTGCCAGCAGCCTAGGGACAACAGGGAATGAGCAGTTCTTC
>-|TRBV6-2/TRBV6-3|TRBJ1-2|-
CASSLAEIYGYTF
TGTGCCAGCAGCCTAGCGGAGATTTATGGCTACACCTTC
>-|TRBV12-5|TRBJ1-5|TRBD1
CASATTGGGNQPQHF
TGTGCTAGTGCCACCACAGGGGGAGGCAATCAGCCCCAGCATTTT
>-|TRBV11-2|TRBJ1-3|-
CASRWTRGQENFSGNTIYF
TGTGCCAGCAGGTGGACCCGCGGGCAGGAAAACTTCTCTGGAAACACCATATATTTT
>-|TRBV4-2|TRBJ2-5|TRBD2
CASSNLAGGREAQYF
TGTGCCAGCAGCAATCTAGCGGGGGGCCGAGAGGCCCAGTACTTC
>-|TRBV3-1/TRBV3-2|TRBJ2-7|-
CASSQDKLQGYFYEQYF
TGTGCCAGCAGCCAAGATAAGTTACAAGGGTATTTTTACGAGCAGTACTTC
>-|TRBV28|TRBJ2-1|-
CALRRNSYNEQFF
TGTGCCCTGCGGCGGAATTCCTACAATGAGCAGTTCTTC
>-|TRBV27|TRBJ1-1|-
CASSLVSDMNTEAFF
TGTGCCAGCAGTTTAGTATCTGATATGAACACTGAAGCTTTCTTT
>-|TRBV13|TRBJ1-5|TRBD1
CASSLGQGGNQPQHF
TGTGCCAGCAGCCTGGGACAGGGAGGGAATCAGCCCCAGCATTTT
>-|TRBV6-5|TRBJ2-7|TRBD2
CASSYGKGGGYEQYF
TGTGCCAGCAGTTATGGAAAGGGCGGGGGCTACGAGCAGTACTTC
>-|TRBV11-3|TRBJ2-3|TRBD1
CASSFRQGEDTQYF
TGTGCCAGCAGCTTCCGACAGGGGGAAGATACGCAGTATTTT
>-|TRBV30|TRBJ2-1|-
CAWSSLVTQPYNEQFF
TGTGCCTGGAGTAGCCTAGTTACTCAGCCCTACAATGAGCAGTTCTTC
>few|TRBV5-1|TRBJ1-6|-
CASSSSQVGGDSPLHF
TGCGCCAGCAGCTCATCGCAGGTCGGGGGCGATTCACCCCTCCACTTT
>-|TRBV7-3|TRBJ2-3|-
CASSPGTSTDTQYF
TGTGCCAGCAGCCCAGGGACCTCCACAGATACGCAGTATTTT
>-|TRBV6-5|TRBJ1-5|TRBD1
CASSSYRGSNQPQHF
TGTGCCAGCAGTAGCTACAGGGGTAGCAATCAGCCCCAGCATTTT
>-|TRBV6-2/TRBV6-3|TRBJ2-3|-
CASSYSPPEGGNTDTQYF
TGTGCCAGCAGTTACTCCCCCCCTGAGGGGGGTAACACAGATACGCAGTATTTT
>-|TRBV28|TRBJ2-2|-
CASSFEGGQRELFF
TGTGCCAGCAGTTTCGAGGGGGGCCAGAGGGAGCTGTTTTTT
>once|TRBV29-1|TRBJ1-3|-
CSVHGLFGNTIYF
TGCAGCGTTCATGGACTGTTTGGAAACACCATATATTTT
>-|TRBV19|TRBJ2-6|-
CASSTQGSGANVLTF
TGTGCCAGTAGTACACAGGGCTCTGGGGCCAACGTCCTGACTTTC
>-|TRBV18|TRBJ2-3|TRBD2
CASSPRGAGGVDTQYF
TGTGCCAGCTCACCAAGAGGAGCCGGGGGGGTAGATACGCAGTATTTT
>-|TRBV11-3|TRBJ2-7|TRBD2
CASSLSGGYEQYF
TGTGCCAGCAGCCTTAGCGGGGGTTACGAGCAGTACTTC
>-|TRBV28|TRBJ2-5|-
CASSLGRLETQYF
TGTGCCAGCAGCTTGGGGCGTTTGGAGACCCAGTACTTC
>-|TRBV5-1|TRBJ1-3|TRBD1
CASSVNRGSAGNTIYF
TGCGCCAGCAGCGTGAACAGGGGTTCGGCTGGAAACACCATATATTTT
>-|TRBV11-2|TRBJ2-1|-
CASSLEDARSTEQFF
TGTGCCAGCAGCTTAGAGGACGCAAGGAGCACTGAGCAGTTCTTC
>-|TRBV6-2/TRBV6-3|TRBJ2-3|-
CASSAPGPGTDTQYF
TGTGCCAGCAGTGCCCCCGGTCCCGGCACAGATACGCAGTATTTT
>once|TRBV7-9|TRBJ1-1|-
CASGIPTEAFF
TGTGCCAGCGGGATCCCCACTGAAGCTTTCTTT
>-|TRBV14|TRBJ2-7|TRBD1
CASSGTVSSYEQYF
TGTGCCAGCAGCGGGACAGTTAGCTCCTACGAGCAGTACTTC
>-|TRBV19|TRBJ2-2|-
CASSVRTRNTGELFF
TGTGCCAGTAGTGTCAGGACAAGGAACACCGGGGAGCTGTTTTTT
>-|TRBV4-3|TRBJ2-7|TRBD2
CASSQELAGSYEQYF
TGCGCCAGCAGCCAAGAACTAGCGGGGTCCTACGAGCAGTACTTC
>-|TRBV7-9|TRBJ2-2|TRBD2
CASSLLLAGVNTGELFF
TGTGCCAGCAGCTTATTGCTAGCGGGAGTAAACACCGGGGAGCTGTTTTTT
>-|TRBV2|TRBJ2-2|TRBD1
CASRTGQGTGELFF
TGTGCCAGCAGGACGGGACAGGGAACCGGGGAGCTGTTTTTT
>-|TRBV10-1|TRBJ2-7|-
CASSERHRYEQYF
TGCGCCAGCAGTGAAAGACACCGCTACGAGCAGTACTTC
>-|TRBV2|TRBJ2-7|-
CAGQRASYEQYF
TGTGCCGGGCAACGGGCCTCCTACGAGCAGTACTTC
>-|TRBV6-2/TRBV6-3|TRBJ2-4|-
CASSLTRFLAKNIQYF
TGTGCCAGCAGTCTCACTAGGTTTCTAGCCAAAAACATTCAGTACTTC
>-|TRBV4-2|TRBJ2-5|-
CASSQERSRRGQETQYF
TGTGCCAGCAGCCAAGAACGGTCCCGGCGGGGCCAAGAGACCCAGTACTTC
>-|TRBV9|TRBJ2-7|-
CASSVGIRNEQYF
TGTGCCAGCAGCGTAGGAATCCGGAACGAGCAGTACTTC
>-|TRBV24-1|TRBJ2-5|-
CATSDSFGGTQYF
TGTGCCACCAGTGATTCTTTCGGGGGGACCCAGTACTTC
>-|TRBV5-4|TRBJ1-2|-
CASSLVGASGYTF
TGTGCCAGCAGCTTGGTGGGGGCATCTGGCTACACCTTC
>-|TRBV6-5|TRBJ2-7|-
CASSYSGNYEQYF
TGTGCCAGCAGTTACTCAGGAAACTACGAGCAGTACTTC
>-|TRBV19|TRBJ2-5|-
CASTATSSGETQYF
TGTGCCAGTACCGCCACCTCTAGTGGAGAGACCCAGTACTTC
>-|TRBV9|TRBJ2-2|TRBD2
CASSALTSGGSSGELFF
TGTGCCAGCAGCGCTTTGACTAGCGGGGGATCATCCGGGGAGCTGTTTTTT
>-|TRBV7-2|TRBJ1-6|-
CASSLSGDSPLHF
TGTGCCAGCAGCTTATCGGGGGATTCACCCCTCCACTTT
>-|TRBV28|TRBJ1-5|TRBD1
CASSSYLGSGGGDQPQHF
TGTGCCAGCAGTTCCTACCTCGGGTCAGGGGGCGGTGATCAGCCCCAGCATTTT
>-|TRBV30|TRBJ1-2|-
CAWIRTDLNYGYTF
TGTGCCTGGATAAGGACAGATCTTAACTATGGCTACACCTTC
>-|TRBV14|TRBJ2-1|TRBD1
CASSPYRTGGLYNEQFF
TGTGCCAGCAGCCCCTACCGAACAGGGGGATTGTACAATGAGCAGTTCTTC
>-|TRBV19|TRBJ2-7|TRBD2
CASSPWGLRLYEQYF
TGTGCCAGTAGTCCATGGGGACTACGCCTTTACGAGCAGTACTTC
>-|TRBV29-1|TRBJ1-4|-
CSARGPNEKLFF
TGCAGCGCCCGGGGACCTAATGAAAAACTGTTTTTT
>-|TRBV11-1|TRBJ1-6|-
CASSSGVRDSPLHF
TGTGCCAGCAGCTCCGGGGTGAGGGATTCACCCCTCCACTTT
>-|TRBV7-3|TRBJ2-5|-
CASSLNSGHSETQYF
TGTGCCAGCAGCTTAAACAGCGGGCACTCAGAGACCCAGTACTTC
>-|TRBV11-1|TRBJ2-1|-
CASSLDQSSYNEQFF
TGTGCCAGCAGCTTAGATCAGAGCTCCTACAATGAGCAGTTCTTC
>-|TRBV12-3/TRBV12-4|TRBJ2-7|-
CASSWDRSYEQYF
TGTGCCAGCAGTTGGGACCGGTCCTACGAGCAGTACTTC
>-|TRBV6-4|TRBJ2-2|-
CASSVQNTGELFF
TGTGCCAGCAGTGTCCAGAACACCGGGGAGCTGTTTTTT
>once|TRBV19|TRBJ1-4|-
CASSMGGSTNEKLFF
TGTGCCAGTAGTATGGGAGGGTCAACTAATGAAAAACTGTTTTTT
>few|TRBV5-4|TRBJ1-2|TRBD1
CASSLSGQATYGYTF
TGTGCCAGCAGCCTCTCCGGACAGGCGACTTATGGCTACACCTTC
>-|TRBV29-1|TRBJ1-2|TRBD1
CSAGTGNYGYTF
TGCAGCGCAGGGACAGGGAACTATGGCTACACCTTC
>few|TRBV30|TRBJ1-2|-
CAWALGSYGYTF
TGTGCCTGGGCCTTGGGCAGCTATGGCTACACCTTC
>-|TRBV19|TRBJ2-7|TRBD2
CASTMGTSGMGEQYF
TGTGCCAGTACAATGGGTACTAGCGGAATGGGGGAGCAGTACTTC